The 9 T cell receptor beta chains in this list originate from one sample, sequenced in a study of CD4 T cells in relation to SARS-CoV-2 and coronaviruses. Measured with immunoSEQ multiplex PCR; TCRdb has only the in-frame clones, and not every one. Altogether some 60,000 clones are present, roughly 94% being singletons, with the ten largest covering approximately 0.4%. Source material: naive CD4+ T cells from PBMCs. Subset: naive CD4+ T cells isolated by negative enrichment. The receptor set was obtained from an adult with COVID-19.

The rearrangement joins TRBV5-1 to TRBJ2-4, with 8 nucleotides matching TRBD1. J was trimmed by 8 bases and V by 1 base; bases with no gene match: 5. The CDR3 sequence is 14 residues long. The germline V gene encodes CDR1 SGHRS and CDR2 YFSETQ. In DNA, the CDR3 is TGCGCCAGCAGCTTGAGGCAGGGGGCGGACATTCAGTACTTC. Residues: CASSLRQGADIQYF.

The chain links TRBV13 to TRBJ1-4; D not certain. CDR3 length: 14 residues. CDR1 and CDR2 (germline): PRHDT, FYEKMQ (reference sequence). V was clipped by 5 bases and J by 1 base, with 8 bases between them. The CDR3 reads CASSPRRTNEKLFF. CDR3 in DNA: TGTGCCAGCAGCCCTCGAAGAACTAATGAAAAACTGTTTTTT.

The chain employs TRBV5-1 and TRBJ2-5; D might be TRBD2 (6 bases). Per germline, CDR1 SGHRS and CDR2 YFSETQ. The length of the CDR3 is 16 residues. V dropped 0 bases and J dropped 4 bases, with 16 bases sitting between them. CDR3 protein: CASSLAGGAGGETQYF. CDR3 coding DNA: TGCGCCAGCAGCTTGGCCGGGGGAGCTGGAGGAGAGACCCAGTACTTC.

The chain has TRBV5-1 and TRBJ2-1; D gene ambiguous. V shed 0 bases and J shed 3 bases, with 7 bases lying between them. There are 14 residues in the CDR3. From germline, CDR1 is SGHRS and CDR2 YFSETQ. CDR3 region: CASSLEVSYNEQFF. In DNA form, the CDR3 reads TGCGCCAGCAGCTTGGAGGTTAGCTACAATGAGCAGTTCTTC.

The chain carries TRBV15 and TRBJ2-7; 7 positions match TRBD1. The CDR3 sequence is 18 residues long. The V gene end was trimmed by 2 bases and the J gene end by 3 bases; junction bases not matched to a gene: 16. Germline V gene sequence: CDR1 LNHNV, CDR2 YYDKDF (reference sequence). CDR3 nucleotides: TGTGCCACCAGCAGATTGTGGGGAGCAGGGGGAGCTAGCTACGAGCAGTACTTC. Its protein is CATSRLWGAGGASYEQYF.

The gene calls are TRBV3-1 (or the pseudogene TRBV3-2) and TRBJ1-4; TRBD1 matches 8 bases. Germline-derived CDR1 and CDR2 are LGHDT and YNNKEL (reference sequence). The CDR3 has 15 amino acids. V was clipped by 6 bases and J by 8 bases; unmatched bases: 11. CDR3 coding DNA: TGTGCCAGCAGTGACACCGGGACAGGCTCGGAAAAACTGTTTTTT. This gives the protein CASSDTGTGSEKLFF.

The chain joins TRBV6-2 or TRBV6-3 to TRBJ2-1; TRBD2 aligns across 8 bases. V gave up 6 bases and J gave up 1 base; unmatched junction bases: 17. From germline, CDR1 is MNHEY and CDR2 SVGEGT. The CDR3 has 19 amino acids. The CDR3 DNA reads as TGTGCCAGCAGCCCATTTACTAGCGGTAGTCTTGGGTCCTACAATGAGCAGTTCTTC. This gives the protein CASSPFTSGSLGSYNEQFF.

The J gene is TRBJ2-7, the V gene TRBV28; D not certain. The CDR3 length is 11 residues. The germline CDR1 and CDR2 sequences are MDHEN and SYDVKM. Trimming pared 3 bases from V and 4 bases from J, leaving 4 bases between. CDR3 loop: CASSLMYEQYF. DNA of the CDR3: TGTGCCAGCAGTTTGATGTACGAGCAGTACTTC.

This clone was counted a few times. The chain joins TRBV12-3 or TRBV12-4 to TRBJ2-7; D call uncertain. This CDR3 contains 11 residues. V was cut by 3 bases and J by 5 bases, with 5 bases left in between. In DNA form, the CDR3 reads TGTGCCAGCAGTTTGAGGAACGAGCAGTACTTC. This gives the protein CASSLRNEQYF.